The 18 T cell receptor beta chains reported below all come from one sample, sequenced in a study of shared clonotypes between healthy human individuals. This table comes from immunoSEQ multiplex PCR, and its TCRdb copy is limited to in-frame clones, with some not included. In the table there are 850,000 to 1,200,000 clones, about 75% of which are singletons. Sequenced material: memory CD4+ T cells sorted from blood. Indicated subset: CD45RA-negative fraction. Receptor source: a man aged 18 to 29 in good health.

This clone was seen at least ten times. The chain couples TRBV18 to TRBJ2-2, with D tentatively TRBD2 (6 bases). The CDR3 runs to 15 residues. Deletions cut 2 bases from V and 1 base from J, with 8 bases between. The V gene's germline CDR1 is KGHSH and CDR2 LQKENI. CDR3 protein: CASSPTAGNTGELFF. For the CDR3, the DNA is TGTGCCAGCTCACCAACAGCGGGGAACACCGGGGAGCTGTTTTTT.

The V call is TRBV5-5, the J call TRBJ1-4, with D perhaps matching TRBD1 (5 bases). CDR3 length equals 16 residues. The germline V gene has CDR1 SGHKS and CDR2 YYEKEE (reference sequence). Trimming shortened V by 1 base and J by 13 bases, and 23 bases separated the two germline ends. CDR3 coding DNA: TGTGCCAGCAGCTTGAGTCCGACAGCCTTAAACTGGGGACTGTTTTTT. Protein: CASSLSPTALNWGLFF.

The V call is TRBV5-1, the J call TRBJ2-3; weak D call: TRBD2 (6 bases). With 4 bases removed from V and 5 bases from J, the gap between germline ends came to 17 bases. Looked up from germline, CDR1 is SGHRS and CDR2 is YFSETQ. CDR3 length: 15 residues. The CDR3 spells CASSRRAGSGDTQYF. CDR3 bases: TGCGCCAGCAGCAGGCGAGCGGGCTCGGGAGATACGCAGTATTTT. The full variable domain, completed using reference TRBV5-1 and TRBJ2-3, is KAGVTQTPRYLIKTRGQQVTLSCSPISGHRSVSWYQQTPGQGLQFLFEYFSETQRNKGNFPGRFSGRQFSNSRSEMNVSTLELGDSALYLCASSRRAGSGDTQYFGPGTRLTVL.

This chain links TRBV4-1 with TRBJ2-1, with D unclear. The CDR3 is made up of 15 amino acids. Deletions cut 6 bases from V and 0 bases from J, with 12 bases between. Germline V gives CDR1 MGHRA, CDR2 YSYEKL. DNA for the CDR3: TGCGCCAGCAGTCTTGTCAGTAGCTCCTACAATGAGCAGTTCTTC. Its translation: CASSLVSSSYNEQFF.

The CDR3 DNA is TGTGCCAGCAGCTTGGGGACAGCGGGTCTGACTAGCACAGATACGCAGTATTTT. Protein product: CASSLGTAGLTSTDTQYF. The V gene is TRBV5-4, the J gene TRBJ2-3; the D call may be TRBD1 or TRBD2 (6 bases each). V dropped 0 bases and J dropped 0 bases, with 17 bases sitting between them. The CDR3 is 18 amino acids. The germline V gene encodes CDR1 SGHNT and CDR2 YYREEE (reference sequence).

This rearrangement joins TRBV4-1 to TRBJ1-5, with 7 bases that match TRBD1. The junction had 6 bases not matched to a gene; V was cut back by 1 base and J by 0 bases. Per germline, CDR1 MGHRA and CDR2 YSYEKL. The CDR3 loop spans 17 amino acids. CDR3 protein: CASSQGHGTDSNQPQHF. CDR3 in DNA: TGCGCCAGCAGCCAAGGTCACGGGACAGATAGCAATCAGCCCCAGCATTTT.

About this clone itself: The sample holds other DNA sequences that translate to the same CDR3. V is TRBV10-3 and J is TRBJ2-7; D is unclear. The germline CDR1 and CDR2 sequences are ENHRY and SYGVKD. Trimming removed 1 base at V and 4 bases at J, with 2 bases between. This CDR3 contains 11 residues. In DNA, the CDR3 is TGTGCCATCAGTGAGTTATACGAGCAGTACTTC. Translated: CAISELYEQYF.

The chain joins TRBV28 to TRBJ1-1, with D unclear. V was cut by 8 bases and J by 6 bases, with 13 bases left in between. This CDR3 contains 12 residues. Germline V gene lookup returns CDR1 MDHEN and CDR2 SYDVKM. This CDR3 reads CASSVAWSEAFF. The CDR3, as DNA: TGTGCCAGCTCGGTTGCATGGTCTGAAGCTTTCTTT.

The V and J genes are TRBV15 and TRBJ1-1; 7 nucleotides line up with TRBD1. V lost 0 bases and J lost 4; bases outside the gene matches: 5. The CDR3 extends over 15 amino acids. Germline CDR1 and CDR2: LNHNV and YYDKDF (reference sequence). CDR3: CATSRDGAGGTEAFF. The CDR3 coding sequence is TGTGCCACCAGCAGAGATGGGGCAGGGGGCACTGAAGCTTTCTTT.

This chain joins TRBV12-5 and TRBJ1-2; TRBD1 matches 9 bases. The length of the CDR3 is 15 residues. The germline V gene encodes CDR1 LGHNT and CDR2 FRNRAP. The junction had 9 bases not matched to a gene; V was cut back by 3 bases and J by 7 bases. CDR3 loop: CASGFAGTGPRGYTF. As DNA, the CDR3 is TGTGCTAGTGGTTTTGCCGGGACAGGGCCTCGTGGCTACACCTTC.

J is TRBJ2-1 and V is TRBV10-3; tentative D call: TRBD2 (7 bases). Trimming took off 6 bases at V and 4 bases at J, with 16 bases between the two ends. Germline V lookup: CDR1 ENHRY, CDR2 SYGVKD. The CDR3 length is 15 residues. CDR3 in amino acids: CAISPHGGLYNEQFF. As DNA, the CDR3 is TGTGCCATCAGCCCTCACGGGGGGCTTTACAATGAGCAGTTCTTC.

This sequence joins TRBV5-3 and TRBJ2-1, with TRBD2 matching over 7 bases. TRBV5-3 is noted as an ORF with a role that remains uncertain. There are 16 residues in the CDR3. The ends lost 4 bases at V and 7 bases at J; junction bases unmatched: 14. The CDR3 protein is CARSPLGGGGKNEQFF. The CDR3 nucleotides read TGTGCCAGAAGCCCGCTCGGCGGGGGAGGTAAGAATGAGCAGTTCTTC.

This chain joins TRBV10-2 and TRBJ1-5; TRBD1 aligns across 10 bases. The ends lost 4 bases at V and 4 bases at J; junction bases unmatched: 10. The CDR3 length is 17 residues. From germline, CDR1 is WSHSY and CDR2 SAAADI. In nucleotides, the CDR3 is TGCGCCAGCAGTGGCGCGAGGGACAGGGGCAAGAATCAGCCCCAGCATTTT. It encodes CASSGARDRGKNQPQHF.

This clone was seen only once. V and J are TRBV10-2 and TRBJ2-7, with D perhaps TRBD2 (6 bases). Germline CDR1 and CDR2: WSHSY and SAAADI. This CDR3 contains 12 residues. V was clipped by 7 bases and J by 4 bases, with 11 bases between them. The CDR3, as DNA: TGCGCCAGCACCACGGGACTTTACGAGCAGTACTTC. This gives the protein CASTTGLYEQYF.

The chain is built from TRBV4-1 and TRBJ2-3; 7 positions agree with TRBD2. The ends lost 5 bases at V and 0 bases at J; junction bases unmatched: 8. The CDR3 is made up of 16 amino acids. Germline V CDR1 and CDR2: MGHRA, YSYEKL. CDR3 region: CASSGRLALSTDTQYF. CDR3 coding DNA: TGCGCCAGCAGCGGACGACTAGCCCTCAGCACAGATACGCAGTATTTT.

This sequence joins TRBV6-1 and TRBJ1-1; D ambiguous. The length of the CDR3 is 13 residues. Between the trimmed V and J ends, which lost 6 bases and 1 base, there was a span of 9 bases. Germline V gives CDR1 MNHNS, CDR2 SASEGT. CDR3 loop: CASRNTGNTEAFF. The CDR3, as DNA: TGTGCCAGCAGGAACACTGGGAACACTGAAGCTTTCTTT.

The J gene is TRBJ2-2, the V gene TRBV11-3; 12 bases are shared with TRBD2. V lost 3 bases to trimming and J lost 6 bases; unmatched junction nucleotides: 5. The CDR3 has 16 amino acids. Germline CDR1 and CDR2: SGHNT and YENEEA. The CDR3 spells CASSFSSSGRAGELFF. In nucleotides, the CDR3 is TGTGCCAGCAGCTTTTCGTCTAGCGGGAGGGCCGGGGAGCTGTTTTTT.

The gene calls are TRBV6-5 and TRBJ1-1, with 8 bases aligning to TRBD1. This CDR3 has 14 residues. V dropped 7 bases and J dropped 4; count of bases not matched to a gene: 8. CDR1 MNHEY and CDR2 SVGAGI come from the germline V gene. CDR3 sequence (DNA): TGTGCCAGCAAGTCCTCGGACAGGGTCACTGAAGCTTTCTTT. It codes for CASKSSDRVTEAFF.